This T cell receptor beta chain was obtained from a study of T-cell memory formation after mild COVID-19. The study's findings and limits: The study detected some responding clones in pre-infection memory, suggesting cross-reactive memory joined.

A single record per CDR3 protein comes from TCRdb applying MiXCR to the 5' RACE reads. This sample has 300,000 to 350,000 distinct CDR3 sequences; under 15% occur once, and the top ten carry around 21%. In this sample, this clonotype turned up a few times. Its antigen is as yet unknown. Germline CDR1 reads LGHNA; CDR2 reads YSLEER. CDR3 length equals 16 residues. V shed 3 bases and J shed 2 bases, with 14 bases lying between them. The sample comprised PBMCs or a T cell subset sorted from them (not recorded which). The chain combines TRBV4-3 with TRBJ1-3; D call uncertain. The source is a man between 18 and 35 years old who had mild COVID-19 (a few samples of this study predate the infection). Cell type and time point are not known. CDR3 sequence: CASSQDPTNTGNTIYF. The CDR3 DNA is TGCGCCAGCAGCCAGGACCCAACCAATACTGGAAACACCATATATTTT.